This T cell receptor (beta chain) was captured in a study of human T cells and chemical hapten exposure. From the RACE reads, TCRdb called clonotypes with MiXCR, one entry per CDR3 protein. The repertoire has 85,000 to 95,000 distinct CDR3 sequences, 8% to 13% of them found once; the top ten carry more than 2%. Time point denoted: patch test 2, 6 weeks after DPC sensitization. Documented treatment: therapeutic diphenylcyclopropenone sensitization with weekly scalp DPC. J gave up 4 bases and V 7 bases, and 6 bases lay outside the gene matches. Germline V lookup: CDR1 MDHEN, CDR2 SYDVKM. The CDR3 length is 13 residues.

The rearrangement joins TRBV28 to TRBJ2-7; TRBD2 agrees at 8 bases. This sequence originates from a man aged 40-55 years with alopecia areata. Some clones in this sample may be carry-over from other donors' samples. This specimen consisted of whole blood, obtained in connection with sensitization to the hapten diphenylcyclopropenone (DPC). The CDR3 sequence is CASIAGSGYEQYF. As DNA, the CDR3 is TGTGCCAGCATAGCGGGGTCGGGGTACGAGCAGTACTTC.